Presented here are 16 T cell receptor beta chains from one specimen sequenced in a study of T cell responses to AZD1222 COVID-19 vaccine. Clones were read by immunoSEQ multiplex PCR, and TCRdb kept only the in-frame ones, dropping some. The table lists around 150,000 clones, 85% of them singletons. This specimen consisted of peripheral blood, obtained 28 days after the second dose of the MenACWY control vaccine. All receptors come from an adult who received the MenACWY meningococcal vaccine as a control.

The chain couples TRBV19 to TRBJ2-1, with a possible D match to TRBD2 (7 bases). Trimming cost V 0 bases and J 12 bases, with 15 bases left between them. CDR3 length: 14 amino acids. From germline, CDR1 is LNHDA and CDR2 SQIVND (reference sequence). The DNA of the CDR3 is TGTGCCAGTAGTATAGACAGTCGGGGGGCCAGGCAGTTCTTC. It specifies CASSIDSRGARQFF.

This sequence joins TRBV27 and TRBJ2-7; the match to TRBD1 covers 8 bases. Trimming cost V 5 bases and J 2 bases; bases outside gene matches: 14. The CDR3 is made up of 17 amino acids. Germline CDR1 reads MNHEY; CDR2 reads SMNVEV (reference sequence). The DNA of the CDR3 is TGTGCCAGCAGTCCCAGGGACAGGTTCACCTTTCCCTACGAGCAGTACGTC. Its translation is CASSPRDRFTFPYEQYV.

The chain is built from TRBV5-1 and TRBJ1-4; D is perhaps TRBD1 (5 bases). CDR3 length equals 18 residues. Germline V gives CDR1 SGHRS, CDR2 YFSETQ. Trimming stripped 4 bases from V and 0 bases from J, with 19 bases between. CDR3 sequence reads: CASSPAGQRKATNEKLFF. In DNA, the CDR3 is TGCGCCAGCAGCCCCGCGGGGCAGAGAAAGGCAACTAATGAAAAACTGTTTTTT.

The rearrangement joins TRBV27 to TRBJ1-1, with a weak D call TRBD1 (5 bases). This CDR3 spans 14 amino acids. Germline loops: CDR1 MNHEY, CDR2 SMNVEV (reference sequence). V lost 2 bases and J 1 base, leaving 8 bases between the germline ends. CDR3 protein: CASSLRGRNTEAFF. CDR3 bases: TGTGCCAGCAGTTTAAGGGGTAGGAACACTGAAGCTTTCTTT.

This chain joins TRBV4-1 and TRBJ2-2; the match to TRBD2 covers 9 bases. Looked up from germline, CDR1 is MGHRA and CDR2 is YSYEKL. The CDR3 runs 15 residues. Losses at the gene ends were 3 bases for V and 6 bases for J; bases not matched to a gene: 5. CDR3 region: CASSHPQREAGELFF. The DNA of the CDR3 is TGCGCCAGCAGCCACCCTCAGCGGGAGGCCGGGGAGCTGTTTTTT.

This clone was detected only a few times. The CDR3 protein is CASSPGTSDREAFF. CDR3 DNA: TGTGCCAGCAGCCCCGGGACATCCGACCGTGAAGCTTTCTTT. The chain is built from TRBV7-3 and TRBJ1-1; TRBD1 is a possible D gene (6 bases). CDR1 SGHTA and CDR2 FQGTGA come from the germline V gene. The CDR3 length is 14 residues. The V end lost 5 bases, the J end lost 7 bases, and 17 bases lay between the germline ends.

This chain connects TRBV28 to TRBJ1-4; D gene uncertain. Germline CDR1 reads MDHEN; CDR2 reads SYDVKM. This CDR3 is 14 amino acids long. The V end lost 3 bases, the J end lost 5 bases, and 10 bases lay between the germline ends. The CDR3 spells CASSLSVRNEKLFF. DNA of the CDR3: TGTGCCAGCAGTTTGTCCGTGAGAAATGAAAAACTGTTTTTT.

The chain recombines TRBV29-1 with TRBJ2-7; 9 nucleotides align to TRBD1. This CDR3 contains 13 residues. Germline CDR1 reads SQVTM; CDR2 reads ANQGSEA. The V gene end was trimmed by 5 bases and the J gene end by 0 bases; junction bases not matched to a gene: 2. The DNA for the CDR3 is TGCAGCGTTCGGACAGGGGTCTCCTACGAGCAGTACGTC. It encodes CSVRTGVSYEQYV.

This chain uses TRBV7-2 with TRBJ1-1; D gene uncertain. The CDR3 runs to 15 residues. CDR1 and CDR2 from the germline V gene are SGHTA and FQGNSA. Trimming removed 3 bases from V and 4 bases from J, with 15 bases in between. In DNA, the CDR3 is TGTGCCAGCAGCTTTACCCCTTTTTCCGCCACTGAAGCTTTCTTT. Its protein product is CASSFTPFSATEAFF.

The chain links TRBV4-1 to TRBJ2-7; unclear D gene. Germline V CDR1 and CDR2: MGHRA, YSYEKL. Trimming shortened V by 2 bases and J by 4 bases, and 24 bases separated the two germline ends. This CDR3 spans 18 amino acids. The CDR3 protein is CASSQHAHDLNRYYEQYF. In nucleotides, the CDR3 is TGCGCCAGCAGCCAACACGCACATGACCTCAATAGGTATTACGAGCAGTACTTC.

This clone showed up just a few times. V usage is TRBV6-2 or TRBV6-3 and J usage is TRBJ1-3; D is ambiguous. CDR1 is MNHEY, CDR2 SVGEGT, per germline. The CDR3 extends over 16 amino acids. Deletions cut 3 bases from V and 0 bases from J, with 12 bases between. CDR3 amino acids: CASSYSLLSSGNTIYF. The CDR3 bases are TGTGCCAGCAGTTATTCTCTCCTGAGCTCTGGAAACACCATATATTTT.

The rearrangement joins TRBV27 to TRBJ1-5, with 8 bases lining up with TRBD1. The CDR3 has 15 residues. CDR1 is MNHEY and CDR2 is SMNVEV in the germline V gene (reference sequence). With V trimmed by 6 bases and J by 6 bases, 10 bases remained unmatched. The CDR3, as DNA: TGTGCCAGCAGACTCGGACAGGGCGGCGGTCAGCCCCAGCATTTT. As protein: CASRLGQGGGQPQHF.

V usage is TRBV5-4 and J usage is TRBJ1-2; the D is unclear. V dropped 0 bases and J dropped 2 bases, with 8 bases sitting between them. This CDR3 spans 14 amino acids. The germline gives CDR1 SGHNT, CDR2 YYREEE (reference sequence). The CDR3: CASSLGAGNYGYTF. The DNA for the CDR3 is TGTGCCAGCAGCTTGGGGGCGGGGAACTATGGCTACACCTTC.

The chain carries TRBV5-5 and TRBJ1-5; 8 bases align to TRBD1. The junction had 6 bases not matched to a gene; V was cut back by 4 bases and J by 3 bases. The CDR3 is 15 amino acids. Germline V gene sequence: CDR1 SGHKS, CDR2 YYEKEE (reference sequence). The CDR3 spells CASSAQGAINQPQHF. The CDR3 DNA reads TGTGCCAGCAGCGCCCAGGGGGCGATCAATCAGCCCCAGCATTTT. Full variable domain (missing parts from reference TRBV5-5 and TRBJ1-5): DAGVTQSPTHLIKTRGQQVTLRCSPISGHKSVSWYQQVLGQGPQFIFQYYEKEERGRGNFPDRFSARQFPNYSSELNVNALLLGDSALYLCASSAQGAINQPQHFGDGTRLSIL.

This chain uses TRBV3-1 (or the pseudogene TRBV3-2) with TRBJ1-3; D is undetermined. This CDR3 has 15 amino acids. Trimming took off 4 bases at V and 0 bases at J, with 10 bases between the two ends. Germline-derived CDR1 and CDR2 are LGHDT and YNNKEL (reference sequence). CDR3 in amino acids: CASSRWWTSGNTIYF. CDR3 nucleotide sequence: TGTGCCAGCAGCCGGTGGTGGACCTCTGGAAACACCATATATTTT.

The V call is TRBV13, the J call TRBJ1-3; no firm D call. Germline CDR1 is PRHDT and CDR2 is FYEKMQ (reference sequence). CDR3 length: 14 residues. V shed 4 bases and J shed 0 bases, with 7 bases lying between them. DNA of the CDR3: TGTGCCAGCAGCTCGGTTGCCTCTGGAAACACCATATATTTT. It translates to CASSSVASGNTIYF.